This T cell receptor (beta chain) was recorded in a study of T-cell memory formation after mild COVID-19. Findings and limits, study-wide: Contracting clones from day 15 to 85 showed balanced CD4/CD8; later expanders favored CD4+. Several responding clones turned up in pre-infection memory, indicating that cross-reactive memory may have taken part.

TCRdb reprocessed the 5' RACE reads with MiXCR, giving one entry per CDR3 protein. The sample holds over 120,000 distinct CDR3 sequences; roughly 6.3% are singletons and the top ten take approximately 2%. This clonotype showed up just a few times. As yet, its antigen is unknown. The CDR3 sequence is 13 residues long. The V gene lost 7 bases and the J gene lost 2 bases, with 12 bases spanning the gap. Germline V gene lookup returns CDR1 SQVTM and CDR2 ANQGSEA. The rearrangement joins TRBV29-1 to TRBJ1-5; perhaps TRBD1 as D (5 bases). The TCR originated in an adult woman who had mild COVID-19 (a few samples of this study predate the infection). Cell type and time point are not known. The material sequenced was PBMCs or a T cell subset sorted from them (not recorded which). CDR3 in DNA: TGCAGCGCCGCTGCGACAGGCAATCAGCCCCAGCATTTT. Its protein product is CSAAATGNQPQHF.